Listed here are 2 T cell receptor beta chains from one sample, sequenced in a study of T cell changes during pregnancy in multiple sclerosis. Assay used: immunoSEQ multiplex PCR; TCRdb lists only in-frame clones, some missing. Among tens of thousands of clones listed, 91% were seen once. This specimen consisted of CD8+ T cells from peripheral blood mononuclear cells, obtained after pregnancy. The receptors originated from a female donor with multiple sclerosis, enrolled in a pregnancy study.

The V gene is TRBV4-1, the J gene TRBJ2-1, with 8 bases aligning to TRBD2. The CDR3 loop spans 17 amino acids. Per the germline V gene, CDR1 is MGHRA and CDR2 is YSYEKL. With V trimmed by 0 bases and J by 0 bases, 4 bases remained unmatched. The CDR3 DNA follows: TGCGCCAGCAGCCAAGATAGCGGGACTAGCTCCTACAATGAGCAGTTCTTC. It yields the protein CASSQDSGTSSYNEQFF.

The rearrangement uses TRBV10-3 and TRBJ1-1; maybe TRBD1 (5 bases). The germline V and J ends were trimmed by 2 bases and 2 bases, with 9 bases remaining between them. The CDR3 length is 14 residues. Germline-derived CDR1 and CDR2 are ENHRY and SYGVKD. CDR3 nucleotide sequence: TGTGCCATCAGTGAGGGGCAGGGAAACACTGAAGCTTTCTTT. Protein: CAISEGQGNTEAFF.